These T cell receptor beta chains were read from a single sample in a study of T cell changes during pregnancy in multiple sclerosis. Sequencing used immunoSEQ multiplex PCR; TCRdb keeps in-frame clones, though not all of them. The data show 65,000 to 75,000 clones, roughly 92% seen once. Here the sequenced sample was CD8+ T cells from peripheral blood mononuclear cells, taken in the third trimester of pregnancy. These receptors came from a female donor in good health, enrolled as a control in a pregnancy study. The CDR3 runs from the conserved cysteine through the conserved F or W. Fields, in order: D gene, clone size, V gene, CDR3 length, J gene, CDR3 protein, CDR3 DNA. D genes are given only for firm matches. Clone size, where shown, is once, few, many, or a class for clones that have expanded.

-	-	TRBV19	12	TRBJ2-7	CASSIVGSEQYF	TGTGCCAGTAGTATTGTGGGGAGTGAGCAGTACTTC
TRBD1	-	TRBV6-6	13	TRBJ1-1	CASSGGGQGKAFF	TGTGCCAGCAGTGGGGGGGGACAGGGTAAAGCTTTCTTT
-	-	TRBV27	17	TRBJ1-4	CASSLSPGTTTNEKLFF	TGTGCCAGCAGTTTATCCCCCGGGACAACAACTAATGAAAAACTGTTTTTT
TRBD1	-	TRBV4-3	15	TRBJ2-1	CASSQDPDRYNEQFF	TGCGCCAGCAGCCAAGACCCGGACAGGTACAATGAGCAGTTCTTC
-	-	TRBV16	15	TRBJ1-4	CASSQGTMTNEKLFF	TGTGCCAGCAGCCAAGGGACAATGACTAATGAAAAACTGTTTTTT
-	-	TRBV7-9	15	TRBJ1-5	CASSAGQKNNQPQHF	TGTGCCAGCAGCGCGGGCCAAAAGAATAATCAGCCCCAGCATTTT
-	-	TRBV29-1	15	TRBJ2-3	CSVAGRGSGTDTQYF	TGCAGCGTTGCCGGCAGGGGCAGTGGCACAGATACGCAGTATTTT
-	-	TRBV4-3	14	TRBJ1-1	CASSRTRGYTEAFF	TGCGCCAGCAGCCGAACGCGGGGTTACACTGAAGCTTTCTTT
TRBD2	-	TRBV27	16	TRBJ2-2	CASSWGTSGFPGELFF	TGTGCCAGCAGTTGGGGGACTAGCGGGTTCCCCGGGGAGCTGTTTTTT
-	-	TRBV5-6	18	TRBJ2-5	CASSFLRGLGGTRETQYF	TGTGCCAGCAGCTTTCTCAGGGGGTTAGGGGGGACCCGGGAGACCCAGTACTTC
TRBD2	-	TRBV11-2	14	TRBJ2-5	CASSSTRGGETQYF	TGTGCCAGCAGCTCAACGCGGGGGGGAGAGACCCAGTACTTC
-	-	TRBV6-1	13	TRBJ1-5	CASSEDGSQPQHF	TGTGCCAGCAGTGAAGACGGGAGTCAGCCCCAGCATTTT
-	-	TRBV25-1	11	TRBJ1-1	CASSGGASAFF	TGTGCCAGCAGTGGAGGAGCTTCGGCTTTCTTT
-	-	TRBV30	15	TRBJ2-7	CAWSVWREGVYEQYF	TGTGCCTGGAGTGTATGGAGGGAAGGTGTCTACGAGCAGTACTTC
-	once	TRBV9	14	TRBJ1-1	CASSVGAGDTEAFF	TGTGCCAGCAGCGTGGGGGCTGGGGACACTGAAGCTTTCTTT
-	once	TRBV7-7	13	TRBJ2-2	CASSLTGTGELFF	TGTGCCAGCAGCTTAACGGGTACCGGGGAGCTGTTTTTT
-	-	TRBV7-2	13	TRBJ1-1	CASSLGGDGEAFF	TGTGCCAGCAGCTTAGGGGGAGATGGTGAAGCTTTCTTT
TRBD1	-	TRBV19	16	TRBJ1-1	CASSIVTGGGYTEAFF	TGTGCCAGTAGTATAGTCACAGGGGGTGGGTACACTGAAGCTTTCTTT
TRBD2	-	TRBV7-8	14	TRBJ2-1	CASNPGGGNNEQFF	TGTGCCAGCAACCCGGGGGGGGGAAACAATGAGCAGTTCTTC
TRBD1	-	TRBV2	17	TRBJ2-1	CASSDSRQGDTYNEQFF	TGTGCCAGCAGTGACTCTAGACAGGGGGACACCTACAATGAGCAGTTCTTC
TRBD2	-	TRBV4-3	16	TRBJ2-1	CASSQGGGGASNEQFF	TGCGCCAGCAGCCAAGGGGGCGGGGGGGCATCAAATGAGCAGTTCTTC
TRBD2	-	TRBV5-5	15	TRBJ2-7	CASSPSLAGSHEQYF	TGTGCCAGCAGCCCGAGTCTAGCGGGGAGCCACGAGCAGTACTTC
-	-	TRBV4-2	15	TRBJ2-7	CASSQEFPGNYEQYF	TGTGCCAGCAGCCAAGAGTTCCCAGGGAACTACGAGCAGTACTTC
-	-	TRBV7-9	15	TRBJ1-1	CASSPTGSSDTEAFF	TGTGCCAGCAGCCCCACAGGGTCGAGTGACACTGAAGCTTTCTTT